This entry features one TCR beta chain sequence. The data originate from a study of cytomegalovirus exposure and HLA in healthy donors. Trimming at V came to 2 bases and at J to 1 base, leaving 2 bases not matched to a gene. The CDR3 loop spans 14 amino acids. CDR1 is ENHRY and CDR2 is SYGVKD in the germline V gene. PCR primers comprised 60 Vbeta and 13 Jbeta primers. TCRdb's copy holds only in-frame clones and misses some; the assay was immunoSEQ multiplex PCR. Of about 90,000 clones in the sample, approximately 84% were seen once. The chain couples TRBV10-3 to TRBJ2-7, with 7 bases matching TRBD1. The clonotype originates from a man younger than 35 in good health and CMV-seronegative. Sequenced: PBMCs. The CDR3 region has the DNA TGTGCCATCAGTGAGCGGGGACAGTCCTACGAGCAGTACTTC. It is translated as CAISERGQSYEQYF.